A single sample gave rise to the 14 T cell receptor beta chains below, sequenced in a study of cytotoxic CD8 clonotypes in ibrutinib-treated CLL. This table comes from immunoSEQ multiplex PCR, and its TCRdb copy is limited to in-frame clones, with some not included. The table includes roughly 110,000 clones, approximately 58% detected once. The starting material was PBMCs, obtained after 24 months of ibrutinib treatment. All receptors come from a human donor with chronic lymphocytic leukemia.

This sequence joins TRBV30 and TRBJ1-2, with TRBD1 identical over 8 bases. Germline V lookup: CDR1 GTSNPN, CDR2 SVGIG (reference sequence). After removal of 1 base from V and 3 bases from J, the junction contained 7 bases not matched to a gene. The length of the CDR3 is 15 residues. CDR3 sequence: CAWSGSTGAYYGYTF. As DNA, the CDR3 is TGTGCCTGGAGTGGGTCGACAGGGGCTTACTATGGCTACACCTTC.

The CDR3 spells CAISPDRGITGELFF. The CDR3 DNA reads TGTGCCATCAGCCCGGACAGGGGAATAACCGGGGAGCTGTTTTTT. This chain joins TRBV10-3 and TRBJ2-2; 9 bases align to TRBD1. In germline, CDR1 is ENHRY, CDR2 SYGVKD. The CDR3 runs to 15 residues. V lost 6 bases and J lost 5; bases outside the gene matches: 7.

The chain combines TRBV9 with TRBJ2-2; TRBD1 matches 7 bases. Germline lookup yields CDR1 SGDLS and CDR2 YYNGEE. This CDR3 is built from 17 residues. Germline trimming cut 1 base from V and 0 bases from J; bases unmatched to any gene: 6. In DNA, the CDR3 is TGTGCCAGCAGCGTAATGACCGGGACAGCGAACACCGGGGAGCTGTTTTTT. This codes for CASSVMTGTANTGELFF.

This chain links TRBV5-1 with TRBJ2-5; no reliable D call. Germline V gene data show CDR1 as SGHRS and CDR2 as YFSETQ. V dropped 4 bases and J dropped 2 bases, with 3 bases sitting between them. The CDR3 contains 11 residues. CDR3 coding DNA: TGCGCCAGCAGCCGTCAAGAGACCCAGTACTTC. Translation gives CASSRQETQYF. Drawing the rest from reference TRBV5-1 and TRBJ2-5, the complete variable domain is KAGVTQTPRYLIKTRGQQVTLSCSPISGHRSVSWYQQTPGQGLQFLFEYFSETQRNKGNFPGRFSGRQFSNSRSEMNVSTLELGDSALYLCASSRQETQYFGPGTRLLVL.

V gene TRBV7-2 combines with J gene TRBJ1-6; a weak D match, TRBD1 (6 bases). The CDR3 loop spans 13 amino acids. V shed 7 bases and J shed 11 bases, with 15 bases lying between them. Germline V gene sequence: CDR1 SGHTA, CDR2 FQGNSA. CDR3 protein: CASNGGNSAPLHF. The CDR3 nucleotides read TGTGCCAGCAATGGGGGCAATTCCGCACCCCTCCACTTT.

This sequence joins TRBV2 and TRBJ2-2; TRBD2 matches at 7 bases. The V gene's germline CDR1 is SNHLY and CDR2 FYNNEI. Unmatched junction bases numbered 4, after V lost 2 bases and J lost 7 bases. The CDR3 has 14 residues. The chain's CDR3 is CASSESGEGGELFF. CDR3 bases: TGTGCCAGCAGTGAATCGGGGGAGGGCGGGGAGCTGTTTTTT.

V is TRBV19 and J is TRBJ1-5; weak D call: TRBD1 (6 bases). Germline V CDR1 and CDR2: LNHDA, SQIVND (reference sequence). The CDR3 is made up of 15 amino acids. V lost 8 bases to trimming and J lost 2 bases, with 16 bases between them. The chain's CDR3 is CASGRSGDGNQPQHF. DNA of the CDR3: TGTGCCAGTGGTCGATCAGGGGATGGCAATCAGCCCCAGCATTTT.

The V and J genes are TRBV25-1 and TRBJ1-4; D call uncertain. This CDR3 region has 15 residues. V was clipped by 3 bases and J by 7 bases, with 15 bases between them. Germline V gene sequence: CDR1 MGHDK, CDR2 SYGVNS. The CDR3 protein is CASSDMGGTSEKLFF. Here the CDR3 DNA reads TGTGCCAGCAGTGACATGGGCGGTACGTCTGAAAAACTGTTTTTT.

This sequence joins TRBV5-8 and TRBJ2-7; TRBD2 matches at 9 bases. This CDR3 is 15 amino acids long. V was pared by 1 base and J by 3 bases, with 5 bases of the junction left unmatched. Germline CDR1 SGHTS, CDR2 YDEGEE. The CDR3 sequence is CASSLSVAGDYEQYF. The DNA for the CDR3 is TGTGCCAGCAGCTTGTCGGTAGCGGGGGACTACGAGCAGTACTTC. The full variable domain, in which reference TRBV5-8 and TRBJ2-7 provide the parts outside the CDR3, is EAGVTQSPTHLIKTRGQQATLRCSPISGHTSVYWYQQALGLGLQFLLWYDEGEERNRGNFPPRFSGRQFPNYSSELNVNALELEDSALYLCASSLSVAGDYEQYFGPGTRLTVT.

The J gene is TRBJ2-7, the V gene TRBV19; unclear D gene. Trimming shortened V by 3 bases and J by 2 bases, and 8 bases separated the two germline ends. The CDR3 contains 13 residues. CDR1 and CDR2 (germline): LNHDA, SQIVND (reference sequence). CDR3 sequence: CASSMGKAYEQYF. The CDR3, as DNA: TGTGCCAGTAGTATGGGAAAGGCCTACGAGCAGTACTTC.

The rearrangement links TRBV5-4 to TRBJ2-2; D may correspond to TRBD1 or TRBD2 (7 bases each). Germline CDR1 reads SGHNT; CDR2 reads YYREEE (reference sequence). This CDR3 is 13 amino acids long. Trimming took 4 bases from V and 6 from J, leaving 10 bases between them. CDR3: CASSQGGAGELFF. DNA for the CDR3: TGTGCCAGCAGCCAGGGGGGGGCCGGGGAGCTGTTTTTT.

The CDR3 DNA sequence: TGCAGCGTTGTACAGGGGGATAGTGGCTACACCTTC. Protein sequence: CSVVQGDSGYTF. This sequence joins TRBV29-1 and TRBJ1-2, with 8 bases matching TRBD1. The junction had 5 bases not matched to a gene; V was cut back by 4 bases and J by 7 bases. The CDR3 covers 12 residues. Germline CDR1 and CDR2: SQVTM and ANQGSEA.

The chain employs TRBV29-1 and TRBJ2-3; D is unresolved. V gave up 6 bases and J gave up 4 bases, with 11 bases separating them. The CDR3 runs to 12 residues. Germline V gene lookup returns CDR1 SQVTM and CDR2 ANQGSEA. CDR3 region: CSVTHTADTQYF. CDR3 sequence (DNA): TGCAGCGTCACCCACACCGCAGATACGCAGTATTTT.

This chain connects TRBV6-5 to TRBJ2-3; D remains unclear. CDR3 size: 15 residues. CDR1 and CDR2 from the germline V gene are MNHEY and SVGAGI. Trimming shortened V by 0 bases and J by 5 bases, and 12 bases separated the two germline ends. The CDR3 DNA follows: TGTGCCAGCAGTTACTCACTTGCGGCCAAAGATACGCAGTATTTT. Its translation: CASSYSLAAKDTQYF.